This T cell receptor beta chain emerged from a study of CD8 T cells in ankylosing spondylitis. V gave up 6 bases and J gave up 0 bases; unmatched junction bases: 17. This CDR3 has 20 amino acids. Concerning this clonotype: Its antigen is unknown.

Study-wide findings and caveats: In reactive arthritis synovial fluid and blood, some motif variants had been reported before. Peripheral blood samples showed relatively rare disease-linked clones, and these clones were CD8+.

TCRdb redid the calling of the 5' RACE reads with MiXCR, one entry per CDR3 protein. The table shows some 150,000 distinct CDR3 sequences, with more than 40% occurring only once. This chain uses TRBV12-3 or TRBV12-4 with TRBJ2-2; TRBD1 agrees at 9 bases. This TCR derives from a male donor with ankylosing spondylitis. The sample comprised synovial fluid, either unsorted or a sorted T cell fraction (not recorded which). This CDR3 reads CASRSRLPIRDRANTGELFF. CDR3 DNA sequence: TGTGCCAGCAGGAGTCGATTACCCATCCGGGACAGGGCGAACACCGGGGAGCTGTTTTTT.